This T cell receptor beta chain originates from a study of post-analysis software for immune sequencing data. Between the trimmed V and J ends, which lost 6 bases and 7 bases, there was a span of 21 bases. The CDR3 extends over 14 amino acids. The germline V gene has CDR1 DFQATT and CDR2 SNEGSKA (reference sequence). As regards this clonotype: Its antigen remains unknown.

Study-level results: TRBV5-6, TRBV5-1 and TRBV20-1 belonged to a set of roughly 5 TRBV segments that were more frequent in patients than controls.

Each TCR beta cDNA library carried unique molecular identifiers. In TCRdb, the PCR reads were re-called with MiXCR into one record per CDR3 protein. The sample records about 460,000 distinct CDR3 sequences, 45% being singletons. The chain links TRBV20-1 to TRBJ1-2; D is possibly TRBD1 (6 bases). Sample: blood. The receptor's source is a girl aged 10 to 17 with multiple sclerosis. CDR3 amino acids: CSARNSTGIRGYTF. CDR3 bases: TGCAGTGCAAGAAACTCAACAGGGATTCGTGGCTACACCTTC.